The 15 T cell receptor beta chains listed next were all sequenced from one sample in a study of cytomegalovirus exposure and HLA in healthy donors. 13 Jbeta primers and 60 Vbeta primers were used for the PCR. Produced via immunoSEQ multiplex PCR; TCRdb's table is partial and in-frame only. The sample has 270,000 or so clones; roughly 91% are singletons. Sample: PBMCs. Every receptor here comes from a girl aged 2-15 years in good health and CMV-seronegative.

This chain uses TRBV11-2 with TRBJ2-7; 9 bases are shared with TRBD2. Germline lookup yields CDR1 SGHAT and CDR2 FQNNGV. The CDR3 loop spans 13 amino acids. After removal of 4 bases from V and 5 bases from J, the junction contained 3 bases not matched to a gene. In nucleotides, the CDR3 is TGTGCCAGCAGCTCGAGCGGGGGGCACGAGCAGTACTTC. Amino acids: CASSSSGGHEQYF.

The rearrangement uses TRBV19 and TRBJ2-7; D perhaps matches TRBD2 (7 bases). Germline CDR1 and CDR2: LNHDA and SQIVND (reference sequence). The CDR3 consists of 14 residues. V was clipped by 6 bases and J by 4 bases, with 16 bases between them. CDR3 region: CASRPGGRGYEQYF. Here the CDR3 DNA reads TGTGCCAGTAGGCCCGGGGGGCGCGGGTACGAGCAGTACTTC.

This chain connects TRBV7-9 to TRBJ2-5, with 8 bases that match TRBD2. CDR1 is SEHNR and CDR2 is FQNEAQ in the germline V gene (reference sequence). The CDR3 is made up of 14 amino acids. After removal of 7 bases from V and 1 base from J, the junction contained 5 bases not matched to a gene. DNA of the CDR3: TGTGCCAGCAACTACGGGGGGGCCCAAGAGACCCAGTACTTC. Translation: CASNYGGAQETQYF.

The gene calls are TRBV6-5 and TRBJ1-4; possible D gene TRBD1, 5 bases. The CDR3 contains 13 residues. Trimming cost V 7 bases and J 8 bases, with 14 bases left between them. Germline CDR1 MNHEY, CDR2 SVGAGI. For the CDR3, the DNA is TGTGCCAGCAAAGGACATATTCAAGAAAAACTGTTTTTT. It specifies CASKGHIQEKLFF.

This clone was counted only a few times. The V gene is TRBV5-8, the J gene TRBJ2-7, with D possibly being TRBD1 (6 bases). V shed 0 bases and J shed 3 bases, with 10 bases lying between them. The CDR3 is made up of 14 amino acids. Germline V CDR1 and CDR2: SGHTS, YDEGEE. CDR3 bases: TGTGCCAGCAGCTTGGAGGGACATTTCTACGAGCAGTACTTC. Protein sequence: CASSLEGHFYEQYF.

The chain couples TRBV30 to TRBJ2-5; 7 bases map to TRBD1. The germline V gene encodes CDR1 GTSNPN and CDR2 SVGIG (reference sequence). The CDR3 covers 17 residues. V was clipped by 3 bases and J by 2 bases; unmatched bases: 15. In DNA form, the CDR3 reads TGTGCCTGGAGCCGGGGACAGTCTTGGGCGGTTCAAGAGACCCAGTACTTC. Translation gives CAWSRGQSWAVQETQYF.

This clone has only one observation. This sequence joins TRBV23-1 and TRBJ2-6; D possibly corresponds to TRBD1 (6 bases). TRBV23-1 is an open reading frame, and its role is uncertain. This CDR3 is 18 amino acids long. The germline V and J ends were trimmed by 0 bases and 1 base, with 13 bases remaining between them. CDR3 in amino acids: CASSQSLVTGSGANVLTF. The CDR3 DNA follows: TGCGCCAGCAGTCAATCGCTCGTTACAGGGTCTGGGGCCAACGTCCTGACTTTC.

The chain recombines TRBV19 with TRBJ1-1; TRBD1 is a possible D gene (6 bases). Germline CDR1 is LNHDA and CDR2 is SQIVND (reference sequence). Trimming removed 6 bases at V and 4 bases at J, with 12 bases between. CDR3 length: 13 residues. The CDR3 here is CASRNSGVTEAFF. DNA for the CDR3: TGTGCCAGTAGGAACTCAGGGGTCACTGAAGCTTTCTTT.

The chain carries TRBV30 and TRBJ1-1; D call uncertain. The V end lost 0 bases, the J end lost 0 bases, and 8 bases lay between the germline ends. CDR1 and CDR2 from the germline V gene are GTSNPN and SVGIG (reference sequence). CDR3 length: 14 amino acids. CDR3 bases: TGTGCCTGGAGTGTAACAGAGATGAACACTGAAGCTTTCTTT. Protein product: CAWSVTEMNTEAFF.

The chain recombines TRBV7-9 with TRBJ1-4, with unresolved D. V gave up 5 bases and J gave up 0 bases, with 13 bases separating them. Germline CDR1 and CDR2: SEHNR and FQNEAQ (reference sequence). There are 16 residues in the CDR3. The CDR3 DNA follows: TGTGCCAGCAGCCACGGCATTGAGGCAACTAATGAAAAACTGTTTTTT. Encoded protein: CASSHGIEATNEKLFF.

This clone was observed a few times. Written as DNA, the CDR3 is TGTGCCAGCCGGGGGGCGTCAACCGGGGAGCTGTTTTTT. Its translation is CASRGASTGELFF. V and J are TRBV6-1 and TRBJ2-2; a weak D match, TRBD2 (7 bases). In germline, CDR1 is MNHNS, CDR2 SASEGT. The CDR3 loop spans 13 amino acids. Trimming removed 8 bases at V and 5 bases at J, with 12 bases between.

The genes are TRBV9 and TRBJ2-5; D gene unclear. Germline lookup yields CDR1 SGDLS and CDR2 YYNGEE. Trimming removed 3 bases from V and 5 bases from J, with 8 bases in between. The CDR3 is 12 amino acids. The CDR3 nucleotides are TGTGCCAGCAGCGCCATCGGGGAGACCCAGTACTTC. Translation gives CASSAIGETQYF.

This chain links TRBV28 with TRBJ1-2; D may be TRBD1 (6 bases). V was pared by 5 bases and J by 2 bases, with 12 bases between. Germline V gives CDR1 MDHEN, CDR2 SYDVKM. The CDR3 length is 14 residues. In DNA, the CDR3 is TGTGCCAGCAGTCCCGGTGACAGGAACTATGGCTACACCTTC. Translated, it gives CASSPGDRNYGYTF.

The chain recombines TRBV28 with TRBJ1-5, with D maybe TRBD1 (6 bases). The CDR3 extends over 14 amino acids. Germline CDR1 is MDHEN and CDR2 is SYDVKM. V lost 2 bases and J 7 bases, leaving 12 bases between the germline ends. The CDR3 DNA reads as TGTGCCAGCAGTTTAGGGGGGCGGGAGCAGCCCCAGCATTTT. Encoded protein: CASSLGGREQPQHF.

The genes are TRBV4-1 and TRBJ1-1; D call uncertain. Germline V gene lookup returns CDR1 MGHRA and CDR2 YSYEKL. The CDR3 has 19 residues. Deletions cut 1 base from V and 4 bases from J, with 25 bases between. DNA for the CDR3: TGCGCCAGCAGCCAAGTCCGAGGAGGAGTTAAGTCGACTAGCACTGAAGCTTTCTTT. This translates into CASSQVRGGVKSTSTEAFF.